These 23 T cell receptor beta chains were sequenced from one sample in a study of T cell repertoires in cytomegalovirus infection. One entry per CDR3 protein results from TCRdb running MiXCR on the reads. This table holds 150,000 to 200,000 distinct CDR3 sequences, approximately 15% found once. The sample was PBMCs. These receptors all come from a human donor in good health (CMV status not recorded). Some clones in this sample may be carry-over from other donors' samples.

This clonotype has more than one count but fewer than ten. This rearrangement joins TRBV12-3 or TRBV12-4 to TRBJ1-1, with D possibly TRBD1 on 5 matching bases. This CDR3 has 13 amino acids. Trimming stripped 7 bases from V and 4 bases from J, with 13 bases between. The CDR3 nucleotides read TGTGCCAGCACCACTCTTGGGGCCACTGAAGCTTTCTTT. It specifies CASTTLGATEAFF.

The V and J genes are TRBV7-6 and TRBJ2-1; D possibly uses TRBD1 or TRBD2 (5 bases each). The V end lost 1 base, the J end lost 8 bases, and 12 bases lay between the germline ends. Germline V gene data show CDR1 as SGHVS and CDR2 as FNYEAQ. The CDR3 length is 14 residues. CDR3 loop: CASSLGGQGHEQFF. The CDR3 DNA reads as TGTGCCAGCAGCTTAGGCGGTCAGGGACATGAGCAGTTCTTC.

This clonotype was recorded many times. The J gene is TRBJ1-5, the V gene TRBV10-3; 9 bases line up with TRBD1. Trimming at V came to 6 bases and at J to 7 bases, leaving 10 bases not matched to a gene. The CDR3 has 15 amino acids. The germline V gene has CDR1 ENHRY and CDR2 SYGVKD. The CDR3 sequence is CAIRGPGDRDQPQHF. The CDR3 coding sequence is TGTGCCATCAGGGGGCCTGGGGACAGGGACCAGCCCCAGCATTTT.

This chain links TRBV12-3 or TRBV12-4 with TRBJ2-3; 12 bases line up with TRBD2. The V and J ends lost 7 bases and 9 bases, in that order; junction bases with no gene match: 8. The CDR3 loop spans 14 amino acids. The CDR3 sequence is CASITTSGRGTQYF. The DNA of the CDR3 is TGTGCCAGCATTACGACTAGCGGGAGAGGGACGCAGTATTTT.

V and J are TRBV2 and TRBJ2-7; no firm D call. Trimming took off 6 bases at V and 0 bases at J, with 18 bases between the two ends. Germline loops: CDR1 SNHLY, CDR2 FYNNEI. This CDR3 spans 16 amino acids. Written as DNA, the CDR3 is TGTGCCAGCAGGGGCCTGGAGAGGCTGAGCTCCTACGAGCAGTACTTC. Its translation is CASRGLERLSSYEQYF.

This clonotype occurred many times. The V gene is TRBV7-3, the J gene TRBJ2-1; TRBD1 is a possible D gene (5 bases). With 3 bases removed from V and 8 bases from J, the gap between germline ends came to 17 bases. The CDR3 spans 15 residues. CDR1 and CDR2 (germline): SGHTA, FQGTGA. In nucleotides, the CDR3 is TGTGCCAGCAGCTTGACAGCTAAGGGTACGCATGAGCAGTTCTTC. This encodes CASSLTAKGTHEQFF.

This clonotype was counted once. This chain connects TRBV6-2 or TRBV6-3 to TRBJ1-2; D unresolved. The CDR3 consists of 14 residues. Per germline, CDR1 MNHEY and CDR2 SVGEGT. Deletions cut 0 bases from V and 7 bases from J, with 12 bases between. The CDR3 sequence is CASSYSRGRSGYTF. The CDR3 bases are TGTGCCAGCAGTTACTCGAGAGGGCGGAGTGGCTACACCTTC.

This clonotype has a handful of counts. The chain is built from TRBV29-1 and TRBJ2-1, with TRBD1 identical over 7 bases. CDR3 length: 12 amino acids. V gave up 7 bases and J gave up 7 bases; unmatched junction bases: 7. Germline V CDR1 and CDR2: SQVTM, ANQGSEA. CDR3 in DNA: TGCAGCGCCAGGGACAGAGGGAATGAGCAGTTCTTC. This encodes CSARDRGNEQFF.

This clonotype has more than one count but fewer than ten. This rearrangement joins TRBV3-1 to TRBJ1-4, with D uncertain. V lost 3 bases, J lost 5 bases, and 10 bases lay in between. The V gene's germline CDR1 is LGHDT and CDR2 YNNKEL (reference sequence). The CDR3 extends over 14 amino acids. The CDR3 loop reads CASSHPMGNEKLFF. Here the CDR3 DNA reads TGTGCCAGCAGCCACCCTATGGGGAATGAAAAACTGTTTTTT.

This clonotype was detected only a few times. The DNA for the CDR3 is TGCAGTGCTACCAGGCGGCAAGCAGATACGCAGTATTTT. The encoded protein is CSATRRQADTQYF. The chain is built from TRBV20-1 and TRBJ2-3; D gene ambiguous. The V end was cut by 4 bases, the J end by 4 bases, with 12 bases between. CDR1 and CDR2 (germline): DFQATT, SNEGSKA (reference sequence). The CDR3 is made up of 13 amino acids.

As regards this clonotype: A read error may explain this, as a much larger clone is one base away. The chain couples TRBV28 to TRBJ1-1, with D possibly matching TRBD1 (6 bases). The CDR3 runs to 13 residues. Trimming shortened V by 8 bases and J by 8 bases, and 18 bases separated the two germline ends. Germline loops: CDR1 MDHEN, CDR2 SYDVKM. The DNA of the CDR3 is TGTGCCAGCGGCCCCTTAAGGGGGACCGAAGCTTTCTTT. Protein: CASGPLRGTEAFF.

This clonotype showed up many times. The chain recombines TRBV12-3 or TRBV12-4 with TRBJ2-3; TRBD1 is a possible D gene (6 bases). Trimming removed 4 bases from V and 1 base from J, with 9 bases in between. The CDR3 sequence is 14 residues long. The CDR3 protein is CASSYRVGTDTQYF. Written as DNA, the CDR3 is TGTGCCAGCAGTTACAGGGTGGGCACAGATACGCAGTATTTT.

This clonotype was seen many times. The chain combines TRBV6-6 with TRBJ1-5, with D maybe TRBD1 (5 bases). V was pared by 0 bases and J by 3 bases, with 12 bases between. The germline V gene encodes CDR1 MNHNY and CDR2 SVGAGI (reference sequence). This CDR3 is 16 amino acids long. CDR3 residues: CASSYSLAGLNQPQHF. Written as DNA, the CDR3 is TGTGCCAGCAGTTACTCATTAGCAGGGCTCAATCAGCCCCAGCATTTT.

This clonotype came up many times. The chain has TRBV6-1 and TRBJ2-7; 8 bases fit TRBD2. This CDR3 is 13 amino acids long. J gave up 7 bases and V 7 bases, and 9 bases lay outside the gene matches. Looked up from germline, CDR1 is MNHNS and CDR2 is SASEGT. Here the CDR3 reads CASTAGVAWEQYF. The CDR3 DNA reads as TGTGCCAGCACAGCGGGAGTAGCTTGGGAGCAGTACTTC.

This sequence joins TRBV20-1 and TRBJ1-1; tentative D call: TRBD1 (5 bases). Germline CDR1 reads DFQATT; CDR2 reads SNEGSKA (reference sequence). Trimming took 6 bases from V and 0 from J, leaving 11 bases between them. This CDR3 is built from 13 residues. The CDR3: CSAWDGMNTEAFF. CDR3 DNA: TGCAGTGCCTGGGACGGCATGAACACTGAAGCTTTCTTT.

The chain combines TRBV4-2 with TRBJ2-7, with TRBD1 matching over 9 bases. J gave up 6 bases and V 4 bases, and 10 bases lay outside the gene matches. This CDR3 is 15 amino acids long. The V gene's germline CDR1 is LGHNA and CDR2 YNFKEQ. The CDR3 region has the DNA TGTGCCAGCAGCCCAGGGGGACAGGGCTTCTCCGAGCAGTACTTC. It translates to CASSPGGQGFSEQYF.

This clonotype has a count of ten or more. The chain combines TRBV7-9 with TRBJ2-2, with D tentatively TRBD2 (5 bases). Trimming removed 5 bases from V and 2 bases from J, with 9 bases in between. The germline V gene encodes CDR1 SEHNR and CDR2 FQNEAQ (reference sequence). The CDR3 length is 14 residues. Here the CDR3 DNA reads TGTGCCAGCAGCCGGGGATTCAACACCGGGGAGCTGTTTTTT. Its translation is CASSRGFNTGELFF. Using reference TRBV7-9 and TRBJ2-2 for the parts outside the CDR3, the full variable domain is DTGVSQNPRHKITKRGQNVTFRCDPISEHNRLYWYRQTLGQGPEFLTYFQNEAQLEKSRLLSDRFSAERPKGSFSTLEIQRTEQGDSAMYLCASSRGFNTGELFFGEGSRLTVL.

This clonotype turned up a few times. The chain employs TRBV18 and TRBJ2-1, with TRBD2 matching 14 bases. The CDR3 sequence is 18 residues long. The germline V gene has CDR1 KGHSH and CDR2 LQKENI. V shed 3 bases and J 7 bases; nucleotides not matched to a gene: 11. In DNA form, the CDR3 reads TGTGCCAGCTCACCGGCCAGGGGGACTAGCGGGAGTCTGAATGAGCAGTTCTTC. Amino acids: CASSPARGTSGSLNEQFF.

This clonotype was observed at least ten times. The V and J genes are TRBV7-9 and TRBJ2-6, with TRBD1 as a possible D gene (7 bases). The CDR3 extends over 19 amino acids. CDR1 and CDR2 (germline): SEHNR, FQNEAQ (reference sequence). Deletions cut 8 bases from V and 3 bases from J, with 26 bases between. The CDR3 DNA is TGTGCCAGCGGGGGGAGAGGGGGCCTCCTTTCAGATGGGGCCAACGTCCTGACTTTC. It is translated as CASGGRGGLLSDGANVLTF. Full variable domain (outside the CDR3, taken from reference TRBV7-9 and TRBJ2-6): DTGVSQNPRHKITKRGQNVTFRCDPISEHNRLYWYRQTLGQGPEFLTYFQNEAQLEKSRLLSDRFSAERPKGSFSTLEIQRTEQGDSAMYLCASGGRGGLLSDGANVLTFGAGSRLTVL.

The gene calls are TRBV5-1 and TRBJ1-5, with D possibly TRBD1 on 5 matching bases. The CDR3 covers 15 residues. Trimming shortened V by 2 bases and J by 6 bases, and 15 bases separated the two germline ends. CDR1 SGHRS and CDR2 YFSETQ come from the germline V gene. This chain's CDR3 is CASSLLPGGSQPQHF. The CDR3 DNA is TGCGCCAGCAGCTTACTACCGGGGGGAAGTCAGCCCCAGCATTTT.

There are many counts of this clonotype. Here the CDR3 DNA reads TGTGCCAGCAGCTTAAATTCTGACAGGGGGAACGAGCAGTACTTC. This sequence encodes CASSLNSDRGNEQYF. This sequence joins TRBV7-8 and TRBJ2-7; TRBD1 agrees at 9 bases. Trimming took 2 bases from V and 5 from J; bases not matched to a gene: 7. Germline-derived CDR1 and CDR2 are SGHVS and FQNEAQ. This CDR3 is built from 15 residues.

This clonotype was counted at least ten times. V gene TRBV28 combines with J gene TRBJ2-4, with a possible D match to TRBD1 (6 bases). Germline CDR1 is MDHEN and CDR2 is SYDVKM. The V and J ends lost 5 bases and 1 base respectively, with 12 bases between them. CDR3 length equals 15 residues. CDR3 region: CASSPRQEAKNIQYF. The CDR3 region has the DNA TGTGCCAGCAGTCCGAGACAGGAGGCCAAAAACATTCAGTACTTC. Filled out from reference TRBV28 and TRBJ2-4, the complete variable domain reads DVKVTQSSRYLVKRTGEKVFLECVQDMDHENMFWYRQDPGLGLRLIYFSYDVKMKEKGDIPEGYSVSREKKERFSLILESASTNQTSMYLCASSPRQEAKNIQYFGAGTRLSVL.

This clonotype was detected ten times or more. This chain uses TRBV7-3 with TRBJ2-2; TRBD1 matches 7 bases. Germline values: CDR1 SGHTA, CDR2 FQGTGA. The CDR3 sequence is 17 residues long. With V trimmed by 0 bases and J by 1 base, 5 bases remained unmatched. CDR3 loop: CASSLTGGQMNTGELFF. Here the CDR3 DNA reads TGTGCCAGCAGCTTAACTGGGGGACAGATGAACACCGGGGAGCTGTTTTTT.